The T cell receptor (beta chain) under discussion was sequenced for a study of shared clonotypes between healthy human individuals. Only Caucasian adults living in Nashville, Tennessee served as donors. Replicate PCRs for unsorted PBMC used about 0.3 ug DNA (approximately 30,000 T cell genomes). Bulk PBMC genomic DNA spanned ten immunoSEQ deep plates. Libraries were prepared by immunoSEQ multiplex PCR; TCRdb keeps only in-frame clonotypes and omits some of them. Of 450,000 to 500,000 clones listed, more than 75% were seen once; the top ten hold 12%. V gave up 3 bases and J gave up 6 bases; unmatched junction bases: 12. CDR1 and CDR2 from the germline V gene are SGHAT and FQDESV (reference sequence). The CDR3 has 17 residues.

This TCR derives from a woman between 40 and 55 years old in good health. Some clones in this sample may be carry-over from other donors' samples. J is TRBJ1-1 and V is TRBV11-1, with TRBD1 matching 11 bases. The sequenced material came from PBMCs. The CDR3, as DNA: TGTGCCAGCAGCTTTCGCCGGACAGGGGGCAAACAAGCTGAAGCTTTCTTT. Its translation: CASSFRRTGGKQAEAFF.